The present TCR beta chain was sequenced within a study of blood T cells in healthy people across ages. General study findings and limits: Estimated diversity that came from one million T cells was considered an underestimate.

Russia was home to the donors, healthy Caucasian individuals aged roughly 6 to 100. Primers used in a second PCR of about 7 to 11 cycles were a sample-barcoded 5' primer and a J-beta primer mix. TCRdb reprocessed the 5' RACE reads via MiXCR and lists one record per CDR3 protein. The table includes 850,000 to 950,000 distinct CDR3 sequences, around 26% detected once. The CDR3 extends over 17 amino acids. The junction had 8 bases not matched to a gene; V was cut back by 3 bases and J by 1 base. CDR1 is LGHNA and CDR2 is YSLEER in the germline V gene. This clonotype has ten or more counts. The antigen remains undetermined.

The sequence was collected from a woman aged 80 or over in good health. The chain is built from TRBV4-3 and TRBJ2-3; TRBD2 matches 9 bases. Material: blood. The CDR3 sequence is CASSHRRTSEGTDTQYF. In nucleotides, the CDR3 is TGCGCCAGCAGCCATCGAAGGACTAGCGAGGGCACAGATACGCAGTATTTT.